The 20 T cell receptor beta chains below come from one sample, sequenced in a study of control samples from healthy donors and cancer patients. Measured with immunoSEQ multiplex PCR; TCRdb has only the in-frame clones, and not every one. The sample includes around 190,000 clones, approximately 94% of them seen just once. What was sequenced was blood. These receptors were collected from a young man in good health.

This clone showed up just once. The rearrangement links TRBV15 to TRBJ2-7; D uncertain. CDR1 LNHNV and CDR2 YYDKDF come from the germline V gene (reference sequence). This CDR3 has 13 residues. Trimming cost V 0 bases and J 6 bases, with 9 bases left between them. The CDR3 protein is CATSREFYVEQYF. DNA for the CDR3: TGTGCCACCAGCAGAGAGTTTTATGTCGAGCAGTACTTC.

The V call is TRBV6-5, the J call TRBJ1-1; a weak D match, TRBD1 (5 bases). CDR1 is MNHEY, CDR2 SVGAGI, per germline. The V and J ends lost 7 bases and 6 bases respectively, with 12 bases between them. The CDR3 extends over 12 amino acids. In nucleotides, the CDR3 is TGTGCCAGCATCAGGGTCGGGGCTGAAGCTTTCTTT. Residues: CASIRVGAEAFF.

V and J are TRBV14 and TRBJ1-1; D is uncertain. V lost 2 bases, J lost 5 bases, and 6 bases lay in between. The CDR3 is made up of 12 amino acids. Germline V CDR1 and CDR2: SGHDN, FVKESK. CDR3 loop: CASSQIQTEAFF. CDR3 in DNA: TGTGCCAGCAGCCAAATACAGACTGAAGCTTTCTTT.

The chain is built from TRBV5-4 and TRBJ2-3; D is possibly TRBD1 (5 bases). Germline CDR1 is SGHNT and CDR2 is YYREEE (reference sequence). V lost 3 bases and J 4 bases, leaving 12 bases between the germline ends. This CDR3 contains 14 residues. Here the CDR3 reads CASSSYRGADTQYF. Written as DNA, the CDR3 is TGTGCCAGCAGCTCATATAGGGGTGCAGATACGCAGTATTTT.

V is TRBV30 and J is TRBJ1-5, with D hard to call. The V end lost 4 bases, the J end lost 5 bases, and 9 bases lay between the germline ends. This CDR3 has 12 residues. CDR1 is GTSNPN, CDR2 SVGIG, per germline (reference sequence). DNA of the CDR3: TGTGCCTGGAAGGAGGGCGATCAGCCCCAGCATTTT. Amino acid sequence: CAWKEGDQPQHF.

The V gene is TRBV7-9, the J gene TRBJ2-1; 11 bases are a match to TRBD1. CDR3 size: 17 residues. V lost 6 bases to trimming and J lost 10 bases; unmatched junction nucleotides: 17. Germline CDR1 is SEHNR and CDR2 is FQNEAQ (reference sequence). Written as DNA, the CDR3 is TGTGCCAGCAGTATCATGACCGGGACAGGGGGGTTGGAGGAGCAGTTCTTC. Its protein product is CASSIMTGTGGLEEQFF.

The chain employs TRBV28 and TRBJ2-3, with TRBD2 as a possible D gene (5 bases). Germline V lookup: CDR1 MDHEN, CDR2 SYDVKM. CDR3 length: 16 residues. V lost 5 bases, J lost 3 bases, and 18 bases lay in between. The DNA of the CDR3 is TGTGCCAGCAGTGACAACACTAGAACTGGTACAGATACGCAGTATTTT. It codes for CASSDNTRTGTDTQYF.

The chain combines TRBV7-3 with TRBJ1-2, with D possibly being TRBD1 (6 bases). Germline assignment: CDR1 SGHTA and CDR2 FQGTGA. This CDR3 region has 19 residues. V was cut by 5 bases and J by 0 bases, with 25 bases left in between. The CDR3 spells CASSLKADLEGDPNYGYTF. The CDR3 DNA reads TGTGCCAGCAGCCTAAAGGCGGACCTCGAGGGGGATCCTAACTATGGCTACACCTTC.

This rearrangement joins TRBV19 to TRBJ1-5, with D possibly matching TRBD1 (6 bases). The CDR3 runs to 10 residues. The V end was cut by 8 bases, the J end by 9 bases, with 8 bases between. Germline V gene sequence: CDR1 LNHDA, CDR2 SQIVND (reference sequence). In DNA, the CDR3 is TGTGCCAGTGGGGGCCTGCCCCAGCATTTT. Its protein is CASGGLPQHF.

V is TRBV4-2 and J is TRBJ2-5, with 7 positions matching TRBD2. CDR3 length: 15 amino acids. V trimming: 4 bases; J trimming: 1 base; junction bases outside the gene matches: 6. The germline gives CDR1 LGHNA, CDR2 YNFKEQ. The CDR3 sequence is CASSRGGGAQETQYF. CDR3 in DNA: TGTGCCAGCAGCCGGGGGGGAGGGGCCCAAGAGACCCAGTACTTC.

The chain has TRBV11-3 and TRBJ2-5, with 10 bases fitting TRBD2. Trimming took 5 bases from V and 7 from J; bases not matched to a gene: 7. This CDR3 has 14 residues. Per the germline V gene, CDR1 is SGHNT and CDR2 is YENEEA. CDR3 in amino acids: CASSPAGGPGTQYF. CDR3 sequence (DNA): TGTGCCAGCAGCCCAGCGGGGGGGCCTGGGACCCAGTACTTC. The whole variable domain, remainder taken from reference TRBV11-3 and TRBJ2-5, is EAGVVQSPRYKIIEKKQPVAFWCNPISGHNTLYWYLQNLGQGPELLIRYENEEAVDDSQLPKDRFSAERLKGVDSTLKIQPAELGDSAVYLCASSPAGGPGTQYFGPGTRLLVL.

This chain links TRBV6-5 with TRBJ1-6; a possible D gene is TRBD1 (5 bases). The V gene's germline CDR1 is MNHEY and CDR2 SVGAGI. V gave up 4 bases and J gave up 9 bases, with 16 bases separating them. The CDR3 has 15 amino acids. In DNA, the CDR3 is TGTGCCAGCAGTTTGACCCAGGGCAAGGGTTCACCCCTCCACTTT. As protein: CASSLTQGKGSPLHF.

CDR3 sequence (DNA): TGTGCCAGCAGCTTAGCTTTGGGGTCTACTGGGGCCAACGTCCTGACTTTC. Amino acids: CASSLALGSTGANVLTF. The V call is TRBV7-9, the J call TRBJ2-6, with D hard to call. Germline V gene sequence: CDR1 SEHNR, CDR2 FQNEAQ (reference sequence). The CDR3 length is 17 residues. Between the trimmed V and J ends, which lost 0 bases and 2 bases, there was a span of 11 bases.

This rearrangement joins TRBV18 to TRBJ1-6, with D possibly matching TRBD1 (6 bases). The length of the CDR3 is 15 residues. The ends were cut back, 3 bases at V and 8 bases at J, with 14 bases in the middle. Germline V lookup: CDR1 KGHSH, CDR2 LQKENI. The CDR3 coding sequence is TGTGCCAGCTCACCTTTCAGGGGCCCTGATTCACCCCTCCACTTT. Encoded protein: CASSPFRGPDSPLHF. The whole variable domain, filled in from reference TRBV18 and TRBJ1-6, reads NAGVMQNPRHLVRRRGQEARLRCSPMKGHSHVYWYRQLPEEGLKFMVYLQKENIIDESGMPKERFSAEFPKEGPSILRIQQVVRGDSAAYFCASSPFRGPDSPLHFGNGTRLTVT.

The chain uses TRBV10-2 and TRBJ2-3; D perhaps matches TRBD1 (5 bases). Germline CDR1 reads WSHSY; CDR2 reads SAAADI. The V and J ends lost 6 bases and 5 bases respectively, with 18 bases between them. The CDR3 has 15 amino acids. The CDR3 DNA reads as TGCGCCAGCAGACCAGACAGAACAACGGGAGATACGCAGTATTTT. It encodes CASRPDRTTGDTQYF.

This rearrangement joins TRBV21-1 to TRBJ1-1; the table assigns TRBD1, which was not confirmed against the DNA. TRBV21-1 is classified as a pseudogene. The CDR3 covers 15 residues. CDR3 sequence reads: CASSRHSHLGTEAFF. CDR3 coding DNA: TGTGCCAGCAGCAGACACAGTCACCTGGGCACTGAAGCTTTCTTT.

The chain combines TRBV5-1 with TRBJ2-2; 8 nucleotides agree with TRBD2. Germline CDR1 and CDR2: SGHRS and YFSETQ. The J segment lost 7 bases and the V segment lost 4 bases, leaving 9 bases of the junction unmatched. The CDR3 is made up of 15 amino acids. The CDR3: CASSPALAGNGELFF. CDR3 coding DNA: TGCGCCAGCAGCCCAGCCTTAGCGGGGAACGGGGAGCTGTTTTTT.

The chain combines TRBV28 with TRBJ1-5, with TRBD1 matching 8 bases. After removal of 6 bases from V and 0 bases from J, the junction contained 1 base not matched to a gene. This CDR3 contains 14 residues. Germline V gene sequence: CDR1 MDHEN, CDR2 SYDVKM. The CDR3 is CASRGTGSNQPQHF. The CDR3 nucleotides read TGTGCCAGCAGGGGGACAGGTAGCAATCAGCCCCAGCATTTT.

The chain is built from TRBV4-3 and TRBJ2-7; 7 bases agree with TRBD1. Germline CDR1 and CDR2: LGHNA and YSLEER. CDR3 length equals 13 residues. With V trimmed by 4 bases and J by 6 bases, 6 bases remained unmatched. The CDR3 coding sequence is TGCGCCAGCAGCCCAGACAGGGCACGCGAGCAGTACTTC. It encodes CASSPDRAREQYF.

CDR3 loop: CAWSPSPYNSPLHF. CDR3 in DNA: TGTGCCTGGAGTCCGAGTCCCTATAATTCACCCCTCCACTTT. This chain uses TRBV30 with TRBJ1-6; no reliable D call. This CDR3 has 14 residues. The V end lost 2 bases, the J end lost 2 bases, and 7 bases lay between the germline ends. Germline loops: CDR1 GTSNPN, CDR2 SVGIG (reference sequence). Complete variable domain (other parts from reference TRBV30 and TRBJ1-6): SQTIHQWPATLVQPVGSPLSLECTVEGTSNPNLYWYRQAAGRGLQLLFYSVGIGQISSEVPQNLSASRPQDRQFILSSKKLLLSDSGFYLCAWSPSPYNSPLHFGNGTRLTVT.